These T cell receptor beta chains were read from a single sample in a study of blood T cell repertoires in COVID-19. Sequencing was performed with immunoSEQ multiplex PCR; in TCRdb, only in-frame clones are kept and a portion is missing. The sample records more than 140,000 clones, 70% to 85% being singletons. Sequencing was carried out using peripheral blood. The source of these receptors is a woman in her 50s in a cohort sampled during active or convalescent COVID-19. Both conserved end residues are part of each CDR3. Clone size appears in some rows only: once, few, many, or a class for an expanded clone.

CDR3: CASSQGQRNEKLFF
J: TRBJ1-4
V: TRBV9
size: .

CDR3: CAISEWDRGNEQYF
J: TRBJ2-7
V: TRBV10-3
size: .

CDR3: CACHGSTGLTEAFF
J: TRBJ1-1
V: TRBV30
size: .

CDR3: CASSLGRGGGYEQYF
J: TRBJ2-7
V: TRBV7-2
size: .

CDR3: CASSLRGASNQPQHF
J: TRBJ1-5
V: TRBV27
size: .

CDR3: CASSFQGSYEQYF
J: TRBJ2-7
V: TRBV5-1
size: .

CDR3: CASSERTTSTDTQYF
J: TRBJ2-3
V: TRBV5-6
size: .

CDR3: CASSLRGLAGGNEQFF
J: TRBJ2-1
V: TRBV7-3
size: once

CDR3: CASTPLQETQYF
J: TRBJ2-5
V: TRBV2
size: .

CDR3: CASSWGDRGMGSYNSPLHF
J: TRBJ1-6
V: TRBV5-1
size: few

CDR3: CASSPRGSYNEQFF
J: TRBJ2-1
V: TRBV6-5
size: .

CDR3: CASSILDRGNTEAFF
J: TRBJ1-1
V: TRBV19
size: once

CDR3: CASSQEQGSGANVLTF
J: TRBJ2-6
V: TRBV4-3
size: once

CDR3: CASRAGYDFSQPQHF
J: TRBJ1-5
V: TRBV6-5
size: .

CDR3: CASSREGTGTGAGYTF
J: TRBJ1-2
V: TRBV5-1
size: few

CDR3: CASGLVVGEGYGYTF
J: TRBJ1-2
V: TRBV12-5
size: .

CDR3: CASSIRGGDQPQHF
J: TRBJ1-5
V: TRBV19
size: .

CDR3: CASSHPGGSGNTIYF
J: TRBJ1-3
V: TRBV19
size: .

CDR3: CASSPSPPGDYGYTF
J: TRBJ1-2
V: TRBV3-1/TRBV3-2
size: .

CDR3: CASSRDRGRLNTEAFF
J: TRBJ1-1
V: TRBV2
size: .

CDR3: CASSIQGAGGTQYF
J: TRBJ2-5
V: TRBV11-2
size: .

CDR3: CASSHAGANVLTF
J: TRBJ2-6
V: TRBV25-1
size: few

CDR3: CASSYSVGTGHEAFF
J: TRBJ1-1
V: TRBV6-5
size: .

CDR3: CASSPIGPNTEAFF
J: TRBJ1-1
V: TRBV7-3
size: .

CDR3: CASSQDGGAHEKLFF
J: TRBJ1-4
V: TRBV9
size: .

CDR3: CASSRGVSPLHF
J: TRBJ1-6
V: TRBV12-3/TRBV12-4
size: .

CDR3: CATRTGTSRPEAFF
J: TRBJ1-1
V: TRBV19
size: .

CDR3: CASSLNYGGYTF
J: TRBJ1-2
V: TRBV12-3/TRBV12-4
size: .

CDR3: CASSPGQPNYGYTF
J: TRBJ1-2
V: TRBV6-5
size: .

CDR3: CASSGTGTKQETQYF
J: TRBJ2-5
V: TRBV2
size: .

CDR3: CSVGPQGATEAFF
J: TRBJ1-1
V: TRBV29-1
size: .

CDR3: CASRGDSYNQPQHF
J: TRBJ1-5
V: TRBV19
size: .

CDR3: CSASVGTTGNSPLHF
J: TRBJ1-6
V: TRBV20-1
size: .

CDR3: CASSLAPPRGRTEAFF
J: TRBJ1-1
V: TRBV7-9
size: .

CDR3: CASSRQGRIYGYTF
J: TRBJ1-2
V: TRBV11-2
size: .

CDR3: CASSLALQVAGELFF
J: TRBJ2-2
V: TRBV5-4
size: .

CDR3: CRGTADQPQHF
J: TRBJ1-5
V: TRBV20-1
size: .

CDR3: CASILLTGSSYNSPLHF
J: TRBJ1-6
V: TRBV23-1
size: .

CDR3: CASQAGGAPYEQYF
J: TRBJ2-7
V: TRBV11-2
size: .

CDR3: CASSRGRINEKLFF
J: TRBJ1-4
V: TRBV19
size: few

CDR3: CASSFFDEQFF
J: TRBJ2-1
V: TRBV12-3/TRBV12-4
size: .

CDR3: CASSETSGGWETQYF
J: TRBJ2-5
V: TRBV5-5
size: .

CDR3: CASSDTFYGYTF
J: TRBJ1-2
V: TRBV4-3
size: once

CDR3: CASSSGGNTDTQYF
J: TRBJ2-3
V: TRBV5-4
size: .

CDR3: CASSYGPDRGFRPQHF
J: TRBJ1-5
V: TRBV6-2/TRBV6-3
size: few

CDR3: CASSIGQVIHNEQFF
J: TRBJ2-1
V: TRBV19
size: .

CDR3: CASRLHTGELFF
J: TRBJ2-2
V: TRBV12-3/TRBV12-4
size: .

CDR3: CASRNRDRGLTGELFF
J: TRBJ2-2
V: TRBV13
size: .

CDR3: CARPWGGRTEAFF
J: TRBJ1-1
V: TRBV5-1
size: .

CDR3: CATSDNGGTQETQYF
J: TRBJ2-5
V: TRBV24-1
size: .

CDR3: CASSPGGTYNSPLHF
J: TRBJ1-6
V: TRBV6-5
size: .

CDR3: CASSVDTGDLTGELFF
J: TRBJ2-2
V: TRBV9
size: .

CDR3: CASSPAQITDTQYF
J: TRBJ2-3
V: TRBV6-1
size: few

CDR3: CAILPREGEKLFF
J: TRBJ1-4
V: TRBV7-9
size: .

CDR3: CARSLSYREPKINQPQHF
J: TRBJ1-5
V: TRBV5-3
size: few

CDR3: CASRLAGNTGELFF
J: TRBJ2-2
V: TRBV10-3
size: .

CDR3: CAWSRDRNEPQHF
J: TRBJ1-5
V: TRBV30
size: once

CDR3: CASSIPGGSFSPLHF
J: TRBJ1-6
V: TRBV19
size: .

CDR3: CASSMIGDITEAFF
J: TRBJ1-1
V: TRBV19
size: .

CDR3: CASSSDRGVPYEQYF
J: TRBJ2-7
V: TRBV27
size: .